One and the same sample provided the 11 T cell receptor beta chains below, sequenced in a study of blood T cell repertoires in COVID-19 (dated by TCRdb to 2020 to 2022). The library was made by the immunoSEQ multiplex PCR assay. In its TCRdb copy, this immuneACCESS table keeps in-frame sequences only and misses some clones. Where compared with another copy, unresolved V genes explain less than half of these, and the others have no known cause. In all, the sample holds some 210,000 clones, and about nine tenths of those were seen once. About 4.8% of the sample lies in the top ten. The source material was peripheral blood. These receptors were collected from a woman aged 40 to 49 with acute or convalescent COVID-19.

The rearrangement uses TRBV12-5 and TRBJ2-3; 8 nucleotides line up with TRBD2. V shed 6 bases, J shed 1 base, and the junction held 12 bases outside the gene matches. Germline CDR1 reads LGHNT; CDR2 reads FRNRAP. CDR3 length: 17 amino acids. CDR3 DNA: TGTGCTAGTGGATCGGGCCGTAGCGGGGCGGGCACAGATACGCAGTATTTT. Translated, it gives CASGSGRSGAGTDTQYF.

The chain has TRBV6-5 and TRBJ2-1; D call uncertain. V was clipped by 6 bases and J by 5 bases, with 11 bases between them. CDR3 length equals 13 residues. The V gene's germline CDR1 is MNHEY and CDR2 SVGAGI. CDR3 sequence: CASRPRNNNEQFF. CDR3 DNA: TGTGCCAGCAGGCCTCGAAACAACAATGAGCAGTTCTTC.

V and J are TRBV29-1 and TRBJ2-3; D unresolved. The CDR3 consists of 14 residues. Per germline, CDR1 SQVTM and CDR2 ANQGSEA. Trimming left V 5 bases short and J 0 bases short, with 12 bases between. CDR3 nucleotide sequence: TGCAGCGTTCTGGGTAAGCGAAGCACAGATACGCAGTATTTT. It yields the protein CSVLGKRSTDTQYF.

This sequence joins TRBV30 and TRBJ1-2, with D perhaps TRBD1 (5 bases). The CDR3 sequence is 16 residues long. Germline values: CDR1 GTSNPN, CDR2 SVGIG (reference sequence). The V end lost 0 bases, the J end lost 0 bases, and 14 bases lay between the germline ends. In nucleotides, the CDR3 is TGTGCCTGGAGTGTGGGTTTGGACACTGCTAACTATGGCTACACCTTC. Its protein is CAWSVGLDTANYGYTF.

V and J are TRBV6-4 and TRBJ2-1; 10 nucleotides line up with TRBD2. The germline CDR1 and CDR2 sequences are MRHNA and SNTAGT. Trimming removed 3 bases from V and 2 bases from J; junction bases left unmatched: 1. The CDR3 contains 15 residues. CDR3: CASSESGGAYNEQFF. CDR3 sequence (DNA): TGTGCCAGCAGTGAAAGCGGGGGGGCCTACAATGAGCAGTTCTTC.

The genes are TRBV2 and TRBJ1-1, with a possible D match to TRBD1 (5 bases). V was cut by 8 bases and J by 10 bases, with 14 bases left in between. The germline gives CDR1 SNHLY, CDR2 FYNNEI. The CDR3 covers 11 residues. CDR3 protein: CASFREGIAFF. CDR3 bases: TGTGCCAGCTTCAGGGAAGGAATAGCTTTCTTT.

The V gene is TRBV2, the J gene TRBJ2-1; TRBD2 matches 15 bases. Trimming removed 8 bases from V and 9 bases from J; junction bases left unmatched: 8. This CDR3 is built from 15 residues. Germline V gene sequence: CDR1 SNHLY, CDR2 FYNNEI. The CDR3 DNA reads as TGTGCCAGCTCCACCTGGACTAGCGGGGGGGTTGAGCAGTTCTTC. Protein: CASSTWTSGGVEQFF.

The chain is built from TRBV19 and TRBJ1-2, with 8 bases aligning to TRBD1. There are 15 residues in the CDR3. The junction had 9 bases not matched to a gene; V was cut back by 4 bases and J by 5 bases. CDR1 is LNHDA and CDR2 is SQIVND in the germline V gene (reference sequence). Here the CDR3 DNA reads TGTGCCAGTAGTAAAAGGCCCGACAGGGGATATGGCTACACCTTC. It specifies CASSKRPDRGYGYTF.

The V gene is TRBV30, the J gene TRBJ1-5; 7 positions match TRBD1. CDR3 length: 13 residues. J was trimmed by 5 bases and V by 2 bases; bases with no gene match: 3. Germline CDR1 and CDR2: GTSNPN and SVGIG (reference sequence). In DNA form, the CDR3 reads TGTGCCTGGAGTACAGGGGCCGATCAGCCCCAGCATTTT. Protein product: CAWSTGADQPQHF.

The chain combines TRBV15 with TRBJ2-7; possibly TRBD1 for D (6 bases). The CDR3 is 14 residues long. Germline V CDR1 and CDR2: LNHNV, YYDKDF (reference sequence). V lost 1 base and J 2 bases, leaving 9 bases between the germline ends. The CDR3 nucleotides are TGTGCCACCAGCAGAGCGGACAGCCCCTACGAGCAGTACGTC. Translated, it gives CATSRADSPYEQYV.

V usage is TRBV7-9 and J usage is TRBJ1-5, with 10 bases lining up with TRBD1. The CDR3 is 15 amino acids. Germline-derived CDR1 and CDR2 are SEHNR and FQNEAQ (reference sequence). V dropped 5 bases and J dropped 6; count of bases not matched to a gene: 7. CDR3 sequence: CASSQGTGEAQPQHF. The DNA for the CDR3 is TGTGCCAGCAGCCAAGGGACAGGGGAAGCTCAGCCCCAGCATTTT.